One and the same sample provided the 22 T cell receptor beta chains below, sequenced in a study of blood T cell repertoires in COVID-19. Sequenced by immunoSEQ multiplex PCR; TCRdb stores in-frame clones only, minus some. The data hold fewer than 200,000 clones, with roughly 85% observed a single time. The material sequenced was peripheral blood. Source of these receptors: a man between 45 and 60 years old with active or convalescent COVID-19.

The CDR3 coding sequence is TGTGCCAGCAGCTTGGTAGGGACAGACTCTGGAAACACCATATATTTT. This encodes CASSLVGTDSGNTIYF. The J gene is TRBJ1-3, the V gene TRBV5-5; 7 nucleotides line up with TRBD1. Germline CDR1 SGHKS, CDR2 YYEKEE (reference sequence). The CDR3 runs to 16 residues. With V trimmed by 0 bases and J by 0 bases, 3 bases remained unmatched.

V is TRBV12-2 and J is TRBJ2-7; the table's D call, TRBD1, was not checked against the DNA. TRBV12-2 has pseudogene status. This CDR3 contains 14 residues. For the CDR3, the DNA is TGTGCAAGTCGCCCTCCGGGACAGGGATACGAGCAGTACTTC. Residues: CASRPPGQGYEQYF.

V is TRBV6-1 and J is TRBJ1-5; D call uncertain. V lost 4 bases, J lost 3 bases, and 19 bases lay in between. The germline V gene encodes CDR1 MNHNS and CDR2 SASEGT. This CDR3 contains 17 residues. CDR3 region: CASSARVPSFINQPQHF. DNA for the CDR3: TGTGCCAGCAGTGCGCGGGTCCCCTCCTTCATCAATCAGCCCCAGCATTTT.

The chain combines TRBV27 with TRBJ2-1, with TRBD1 matching over 8 bases. The CDR3 loop spans 15 amino acids. Trimming at V came to 3 bases and at J to 4 bases, leaving 5 bases not matched to a gene. Per the germline V gene, CDR1 is MNHEY and CDR2 is SMNVEV (reference sequence). CDR3 sequence reads: CASSLGTGIYNEQFF. The CDR3 nucleotides are TGTGCCAGCAGTTTGGGGACAGGAATTTACAATGAGCAGTTCTTC.

The chain combines TRBV7-3 with TRBJ1-1, with D unclear. With 5 bases removed from V and 1 base from J, the gap between germline ends came to 8 bases. The CDR3 has 13 amino acids. Germline CDR1 reads SGHTA; CDR2 reads FQGTGA. The CDR3 DNA reads as TGTGCCAGCAGCCCCGGTACGAACACTGAAGCTTTCTTT. Translated, it gives CASSPGTNTEAFF.

J is TRBJ1-2 and V is TRBV30; the D is unclear. The CDR3 is 14 amino acids. Germline CDR1 and CDR2: GTSNPN and SVGIG (reference sequence). V was shortened by 1 base and J by 8 bases, with 17 bases between the two germline ends. This CDR3 reads CAWSANTEYSGYTF. The CDR3, as DNA: TGTGCCTGGAGTGCAAATACTGAGTATAGCGGCTACACCTTC.

This clone was detected ten times or more. This rearrangement joins TRBV19 to TRBJ2-1; D unclear. Germline CDR1 LNHDA, CDR2 SQIVND (reference sequence). This CDR3 has 15 residues. The V end lost 5 bases, the J end lost 3 bases, and 14 bases lay between the germline ends. The CDR3 spells CASSPNPGVYNEQFF. In DNA, the CDR3 is TGTGCCAGTAGTCCTAATCCCGGAGTCTACAATGAGCAGTTCTTC.

The chain couples TRBV7-9 to TRBJ1-4, with TRBD1 identical over 9 bases. The CDR3 has 14 residues. Germline CDR1 reads SEHNR; CDR2 reads FQNEAQ (reference sequence). V lost 5 bases, J lost 8 bases, and 6 bases stayed unmatched. The CDR3: CASSPGQGGEKLFF. The CDR3 DNA follows: TGTGCCAGCAGCCCGGGACAGGGTGGAGAAAAACTGTTTTTT. The entire variable domain, with the rest obtained from reference TRBV7-9 and TRBJ1-4, is as follows: DTGVSQNPRHKITKRGQNVTFRCDPISEHNRLYWYRQTLGQGPEFLTYFQNEAQLEKSRLLSDRFSAERPKGSFSTLEIQRTEQGDSAMYLCASSPGQGGEKLFFGSGTQLSVL.

The V gene is TRBV7-2, the J gene TRBJ1-5; weak D call: TRBD1 (6 bases). The CDR3 is 14 residues long. V was pared by 5 bases and J by 6 bases, with 14 bases between. CDR1 and CDR2 (germline): SGHTA, FQGNSA. The CDR3 nucleotides read TGTGCCAGCAGCCTTTCTGTAGGGGGTCAGCCCCAGCATTTT. Its translation is CASSLSVGGQPQHF. Full variable domain (missing parts from reference TRBV7-2 and TRBJ1-5): GAGVSQSPSNKVTEKGKDVELRCDPISGHTALYWYRQSLGQGLEFLIYFQGNSAPDKSGLPSDRFSAERTGGSVSTLTIQRTQQEDSAVYLCASSLSVGGQPQHFGDGTRLSIL.

The chain joins TRBV6-5 to TRBJ1-4; D unclear. Germline lookup yields CDR1 MNHEY and CDR2 SVGAGI. Trimming stripped 8 bases from V and 4 bases from J, with 5 bases between. The length of the CDR3 is 11 residues. CDR3 coding DNA: TGTGCCAGCCGACTTAATGAAAAACTGTTTTTT. Translation gives CASRLNEKLFF.

The chain recombines TRBV5-1 with TRBJ2-7, with 16 positions matching TRBD2. The CDR3 totals 18 residues. Germline loops: CDR1 SGHRS, CDR2 YFSETQ. J lost 5 bases, V lost 4 bases, and 12 bases had no gene match. CDR3 DNA sequence: TGCGCCAGCAGCCCCGCCGGGACTAGCGGGAGGGCCCCAGACGAGCAGTACTTC. Translation gives CASSPAGTSGRAPDEQYF.

The table lists this clone with a few counts. J is TRBJ2-2 and V is TRBV7-9; TRBD2 aligns across 10 bases. V shed 4 bases, J shed 9 bases, and the junction held 2 bases outside the gene matches. The CDR3 is 13 residues long. Germline V gives CDR1 SEHNR, CDR2 FQNEAQ (reference sequence). The CDR3 region is CASSSSGGRELFF. The DNA for the CDR3 is TGTGCCAGCAGCTCTAGCGGGGGCAGGGAGCTGTTTTTT.

This rearrangement joins TRBV3-1 (or the pseudogene TRBV3-2) to TRBJ1-2; D is unresolved. Germline assignment: CDR1 LGHDT and CDR2 YNNKEL (reference sequence). This CDR3 is 14 amino acids long. V lost 1 base and J 5 bases, leaving 11 bases between the germline ends. CDR3 nucleotide sequence: TGTGCCAGCAGCCAAGCAACAGACACTTATGGCTACACCTTC. Translating gives CASSQATDTYGYTF.

This clone has more than one count but fewer than ten. The chain employs TRBV27 and TRBJ1-2; TRBD1 matches 10 bases. The CDR3 is made up of 15 amino acids. V lost 3 bases to trimming and J lost 4 bases; unmatched junction nucleotides: 5. In germline, CDR1 is MNHEY, CDR2 SMNVEV (reference sequence). The CDR3 coding sequence is TGTGCCAGCAGTTTGGGACAGGGGTTCCGCTATGGCTACACCTTC. Protein: CASSLGQGFRYGYTF.

The chain couples TRBV19 to TRBJ2-1, with 10 positions matching TRBD1. Germline CDR1 reads LNHDA; CDR2 reads SQIVND (reference sequence). J was trimmed by 6 bases and V by 5 bases; bases with no gene match: 10. CDR3 size: 16 residues. CDR3 sequence reads: CASSGLPGQGLNEQFF. CDR3 coding DNA: TGTGCCAGTAGTGGTCTTCCGGGACAGGGGCTCAATGAGCAGTTCTTC.

The chain joins TRBV9 to TRBJ1-2; TRBD1 is a possible D gene (5 bases). Between the trimmed V and J ends, which lost 0 bases and 7 bases, there was a span of 22 bases. The germline V gene has CDR1 SGDLS and CDR2 YYNGEE. CDR3 size: 17 residues. The CDR3 coding sequence is TGTGCCAGCAGCGTAGGGTGGAAAGGGTTGTCTCAGGGTGGCTACACCTTC. As protein: CASSVGWKGLSQGGYTF.

This chain joins TRBV18 and TRBJ2-5; 7 bases line up with TRBD1. V trimming: 6 bases; J trimming: 1 base; junction bases outside the gene matches: 5. The CDR3 length is 14 residues. CDR1 and CDR2 (germline): KGHSH, LQKENI. The CDR3 region is CASSGRDSQETQYF. In DNA, the CDR3 is TGTGCCAGCTCTGGACGGGACAGCCAAGAGACCCAGTACTTC.

This clone has just a few counts. The J gene is TRBJ1-1, the V gene TRBV24-1; D may be TRBD1 (5 bases). The CDR3 runs to 13 residues. Trimming removed 4 bases from V and 3 bases from J, with 8 bases in between. The V gene's germline CDR1 is KGHDR and CDR2 SFDVKD. Here the CDR3 DNA reads TGTGCCACCAGTGAGTCGGGGGACACTGAAGCTTTCTTT. Translated: CATSESGDTEAFF.

The rearrangement joins TRBV24-1 to TRBJ2-5, with 13 nucleotides matching TRBD2. Per the germline V gene, CDR1 is KGHDR and CDR2 is SFDVKD. J gave up 2 bases and V 3 bases, and 5 bases lay outside the gene matches. CDR3 length equals 17 residues. The CDR3 sequence: CATSDPGLAGLQETQYF. CDR3 DNA sequence: TGTGCCACCAGTGATCCGGGACTAGCGGGGCTGCAAGAGACCCAGTACTTC.

This clone was recorded once. This chain joins TRBV4-2 and TRBJ2-5, with TRBD2 matching 7 bases. Germline V gene sequence: CDR1 LGHNA, CDR2 YNFKEQ. This CDR3 is 15 amino acids long. With 3 bases clipped from V and 3 bases from J, the junction kept 7 bases outside the gene matches. The CDR3 DNA reads as TGTGCCAGCAGCCAGACCCCAACTAGCGAAGAGACCCAGTACTTC. Protein product: CASSQTPTSEETQYF.

This chain joins TRBV6-5 and TRBJ2-1; D is undetermined. The CDR3 runs to 15 residues. Germline CDR1 reads MNHEY; CDR2 reads SVGAGI. Trimming took off 2 bases at V and 2 bases at J, with 10 bases between the two ends. The CDR3 sequence is CASSYSDQTYNEQFF. Written as DNA, the CDR3 is TGTGCCAGCAGTTACAGCGACCAAACCTACAATGAGCAGTTCTTC.

This chain connects TRBV9 to TRBJ1-3; D not resolved. Deletions cut 0 bases from V and 2 bases from J, with 9 bases between. This CDR3 is 15 amino acids long. From germline, CDR1 is SGDLS and CDR2 YYNGEE. DNA of the CDR3: TGTGCCAGCAGCGTAGGAGCAGACACTGGAAACACCATATATTTT. Translation gives CASSVGADTGNTIYF.